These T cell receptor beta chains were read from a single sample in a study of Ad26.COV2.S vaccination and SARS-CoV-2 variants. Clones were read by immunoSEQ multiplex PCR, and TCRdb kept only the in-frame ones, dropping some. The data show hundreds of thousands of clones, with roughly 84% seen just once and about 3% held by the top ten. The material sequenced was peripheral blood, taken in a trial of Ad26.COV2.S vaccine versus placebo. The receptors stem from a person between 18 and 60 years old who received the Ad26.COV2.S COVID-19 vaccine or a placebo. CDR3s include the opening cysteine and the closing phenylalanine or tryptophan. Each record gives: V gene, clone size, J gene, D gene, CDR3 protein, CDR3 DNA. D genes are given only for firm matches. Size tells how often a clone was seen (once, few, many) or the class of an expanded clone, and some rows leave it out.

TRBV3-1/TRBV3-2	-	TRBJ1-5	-	CASSQASQPQHF	TGTGCCAGCAGCCAAGCTAGTCAGCCCCAGCATTTT
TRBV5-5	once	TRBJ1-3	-	CASSFDPGSGNTIYF	TGTGCCAGCAGCTTTGACCCGGGCTCTGGAAACACCATATATTTT
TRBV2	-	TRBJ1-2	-	CASSEALRQRGYGYTF	TGTGCCAGCAGTGAAGCGCTAAGGCAGAGGGGCTATGGCTACACCTTC
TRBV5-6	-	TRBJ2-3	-	CASSFGSDTQYF	TGTGCCAGCAGCTTCGGGTCAGATACGCAGTATTTT
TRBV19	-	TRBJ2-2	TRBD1	CASTISDRGTVGELFF	TGTGCCAGTACTATATCGGACAGGGGGACGGTCGGGGAGCTGTTTTTT
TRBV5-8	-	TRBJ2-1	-	CASSPRELAIHEQFF	TGTGCCAGCTCCCCACGAGAGCTAGCGATCCATGAGCAGTTCTTC
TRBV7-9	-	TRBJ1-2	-	CASSPTPEGGYTF	TGTGCCAGCAGCCCTACTCCGGAGGGTGGCTACACCTTC
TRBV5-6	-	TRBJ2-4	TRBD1	CASSVTGGNRNIQYF	TGTGCCAGCAGCGTCACAGGGGGTAATCGAAACATTCAGTACTTC
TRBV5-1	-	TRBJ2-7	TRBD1	CASSIGQGFEQYF	TGCGCCAGCAGCATAGGACAGGGGTTCGAGCAGTACTTC
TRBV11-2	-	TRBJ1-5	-	CASSLMGQPQHF	TGTGCCAGCAGCCTAATGGGTCAGCCCCAGCATTTT
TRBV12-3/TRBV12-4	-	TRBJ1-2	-	CASRAGLRGYTF	TGTGCCAGTAGAGCGGGACTAAGGGGCTACACCTTC
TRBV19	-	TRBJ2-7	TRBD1	CASSPLDRGYEQYF	TGTGCCAGTAGTCCCTTGGACAGGGGGTACGAGCAGTACTTC
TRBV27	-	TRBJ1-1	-	CASSSWAGSTEAFF	TGTGCCAGCAGTTCGTGGGCAGGGAGCACTGAAGCTTTCTTT
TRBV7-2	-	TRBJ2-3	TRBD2	CASSFASGGGLDTQYF	TGTGCCAGCAGCTTCGCTAGCGGGGGGGGGTTGGATACGCAGTATTTT
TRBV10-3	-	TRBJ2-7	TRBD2	CAINSGGRNYEQYF	TGTGCCATCAATAGCGGGGGGAGAAACTACGAGCAGTACTTC